This T cell receptor beta chain was documented in a study of cytomegalovirus exposure and HLA in healthy donors. Whole-study findings and limits: In a later analysis, DRB1 alleles had the most associated TCRs; HLA-C alleles the fewest. An analysis was carried out at a later point. It showed that HLA-associated TCR beta chains were more clonally expanded than equally common non-associated chains. The authors judged a highly shared variant cluster likely a sequencing artifact.

With 60 Vbeta and 13 Jbeta primers, the PCR was carried out. Some clones are missing from TCRdb's copy, which holds only in-frame ones; the method was immunoSEQ multiplex PCR. The sample includes a few hundred thousand clones, around 80% of them seen just once. Note on this clone: What it binds is unknown.

CDR3 size: 14 residues. The V and J ends lost 5 bases and 3 bases, in that order; junction bases with no gene match: 5. Per germline, CDR1 MNHNS and CDR2 SASEGT. This TCR was recovered from a girl under 10 years old in good health and CMV-seronegative. Sequenced: PBMCs. The chain employs TRBV6-1 and TRBJ2-5; 8 nucleotides agree with TRBD2. CDR3 coding DNA: TGTGCCAGCAGTTCAACGGGACTAGAAGAGACCCAGTACTTC. Protein sequence: CASSSTGLEETQYF.